One and the same sample provided the 16 T cell receptor beta chains below, sequenced in a study of identical twins (dated by TCRdb to 2015 to 2016). Library creation used 5' RACE. The sequencer was an Illumina HiSeq 2000. TCRdb applied fastp at Q25 and MiXCR to the public reads, then kept only in-frame beta chains. Rows merge per CDR3 protein into single entries with the most common DNA and genes. The sample table lists 500,000 to 700,000 distinct CDR3 sequences, 7.1% of them with a count of one. Around 1.6% of the sample is in the top ten clones. These records were also assigned to another study, of yellow fever vaccine responses in identical twins.

Sequencing was done on a sample of PBMCs. The receptors shown here come from a woman between 18 and 29 years old in good health.

This clonotype was recorded at least ten times. The gene calls are TRBV12-3 or TRBV12-4 and TRBJ2-7, with D maybe TRBD1 (6 bases). V lost 3 bases and J 0 bases, leaving 15 bases between the germline ends. CDR3 length equals 16 residues. CDR3 protein: CASSFRKGTSSYEQYF. CDR3 nucleotide sequence: TGTGCCAGCAGTTTTAGGAAGGGGACAAGCTCCTACGAGCAGTACTTC.

The chain employs TRBV7-2 and TRBJ2-5; 12 bases are a match to TRBD2. The V gene's germline CDR1 is SGHTA and CDR2 FQGNSA. CDR3 size: 17 residues. J lost 1 base, V lost 3 bases, and 6 bases had no gene match. CDR3 nucleotide sequence: TGTGCCAGCAGCTTGGGGCTAGCGGGAGGGCCCCAAGAGACCCAGTACTTC. It specifies CASSLGLAGGPQETQYF.

V is TRBV4-1 and J is TRBJ2-5; 7 bases are a match to TRBD2. The V gene's germline CDR1 is MGHRA and CDR2 YSYEKL. The CDR3 totals 15 residues. With V trimmed by 4 bases and J by 5 bases, 10 bases remained unmatched. The CDR3 DNA follows: TGCGCCAGCAGCCCAAGGACTAGTTCTGCGGAGACCCAGTACTTC. Encoded protein: CASSPRTSSAETQYF.

This chain connects TRBV5-1 to TRBJ2-5; D ambiguous. Trimming took 5 bases from V and 5 from J, leaving 13 bases between them. This CDR3 spans 13 amino acids. CDR1 is SGHRS, CDR2 YFSETQ, per germline. In DNA form, the CDR3 reads TGCGCCAGCAGTCGATTTTCCCGGGAGACCCAGTACTTC. It translates to CASSRFSRETQYF. Looking up the rest from reference TRBV5-1 and TRBJ2-5 gives the full variable domain: KAGVTQTPRYLIKTRGQQVTLSCSPISGHRSVSWYQQTPGQGLQFLFEYFSETQRNKGNFPGRFSGRQFSNSRSEMNVSTLELGDSALYLCASSRFSRETQYFGPGTRLLVL.

This clonotype was seen a handful of times. The rearrangement uses TRBV27 and TRBJ2-5; D ambiguous. CDR3 length equals 13 residues. V was pared by 7 bases and J by 3 bases, with 12 bases between. From germline, CDR1 is MNHEY and CDR2 SMNVEV (reference sequence). The CDR3 coding sequence is TGTGCCAGCACTCTAGGATTTAAAGAGACCCAGTACTTC. The encoded protein is CASTLGFKETQYF.

Ten or more counts support this clonotype. The chain employs TRBV10-3 and TRBJ1-5; no firm D call. The CDR3 sequence is 14 residues long. V lost 3 bases, J lost 7 bases, and 13 bases lay in between. In germline, CDR1 is ENHRY, CDR2 SYGVKD. The CDR3 coding sequence is TGTGCCATCAGTGATGGGCAGACGGGGCAGCCCCAGCATTTT. It translates to CAISDGQTGQPQHF.

J is TRBJ2-1 and V is TRBV27; 13 bases align to TRBD2. The germline CDR1 and CDR2 sequences are MNHEY and SMNVEV (reference sequence). This CDR3 region has 15 residues. V was pared by 5 bases and J by 6 bases, with 4 bases of the junction left unmatched. The CDR3 region is CASSELAGGVNEQFF. CDR3 DNA sequence: TGTGCCAGCAGTGAACTAGCGGGAGGGGTCAATGAGCAGTTCTTC.

The chain is built from TRBV7-2 and TRBJ2-2; TRBD2 matches 11 bases. Germline CDR1 is SGHTA and CDR2 is FQGNSA. Unmatched junction bases numbered 8, after V lost 5 bases and J lost 6 bases. This CDR3 has 16 residues. The CDR3 sequence is CASSLLAGGGAGELFF. CDR3 nucleotide sequence: TGTGCCAGCAGCCTCCTAGCGGGGGGCGGTGCCGGGGAGCTGTTTTTT.

A few counts support this clonotype. The V gene is TRBV5-1, the J gene TRBJ2-7; 13 bases align to TRBD2. The CDR3 spans 15 residues. Per the germline V gene, CDR1 is SGHRS and CDR2 is YFSETQ. Trimming cost V 3 bases and J 3 bases; bases outside gene matches: 3. CDR3 nucleotide sequence: TGCGCCAGCAGCTCGGGACTAGCGGGGTACTACGAGCAGTACTTC. Its translation is CASSSGLAGYYEQYF.

The gene calls are TRBV12-3 or TRBV12-4 and TRBJ1-5; D is perhaps TRBD1 (5 bases). V lost 7 bases and J 0 bases, leaving 13 bases between the germline ends. This CDR3 comprises 15 residues. The CDR3 reads CASTLVGVSNQPQHF. CDR3 DNA: TGTGCCAGCACCCTAGTGGGGGTTAGCAATCAGCCCCAGCATTTT.

This clonotype was counted a few times. V is TRBV11-3 and J is TRBJ2-1; TRBD2 aligns across 11 bases. The CDR3 spans 17 residues. Germline values: CDR1 SGHNT, CDR2 YENEEA. J was trimmed by 8 bases and V by 5 bases; bases with no gene match: 14. The CDR3 loop is CASSRPGSGRALDEQFF. CDR3 DNA: TGTGCCAGCAGCCGTCCGGGTAGCGGGAGGGCCTTAGATGAGCAGTTCTTC.

This clonotype was seen ten or more times. The V call is TRBV24-1, the J call TRBJ2-5; weak D call: TRBD1 (5 bases). V was trimmed by 6 bases and J by 5 bases, leaving 18 bases between them. Germline lookup yields CDR1 KGHDR and CDR2 SFDVKD. This CDR3 region has 15 residues. Here the CDR3 DNA reads TGTGCCACCAGTACTTCAGGGTCGCCTGGGGAGACCCAGTACTTC. As protein: CATSTSGSPGETQYF.

There are a few counts of this clonotype. The chain carries TRBV29-1 and TRBJ2-2; D possibly uses TRBD1 or TRBD2 (5 bases each). Trimming pared 4 bases from V and 4 bases from J, leaving 13 bases between. Germline V gene lookup returns CDR1 SQVTM and CDR2 ANQGSEA. This CDR3 has 14 amino acids. The CDR3 DNA sequence: TGCAGCGTTGGGGGGTTAAGGGGCACCGGGGAGCTGTTTTTT. Its protein is CSVGGLRGTGELFF.

There are many counts of this clonotype. The V and J genes are TRBV7-9 and TRBJ1-5, with TRBD1 matching over 7 bases. Unmatched junction bases numbered 5, after V lost 5 bases and J lost 7 bases. Germline CDR1 reads SEHNR; CDR2 reads FQNEAQ (reference sequence). This CDR3 is 13 amino acids long. The chain's CDR3 is CASSSQGGQPQHF. The CDR3 DNA reads as TGTGCCAGCAGCAGTCAGGGGGGCCAGCCCCAGCATTTT.

In its sample, this clonotype was seen a few times. The chain couples TRBV11-2 to TRBJ2-1; 11 bases are shared with TRBD2. From germline, CDR1 is SGHAT and CDR2 FQNNGV. CDR3 length equals 15 residues. V was clipped by 5 bases and J by 7 bases; unmatched bases: 7. In DNA form, the CDR3 reads TGTGCCAGCAGCACTACTAGCGGGAGAGGAAATGAGCAGTTCTTC. Its translation is CASSTTSGRGNEQFF.

This clonotype was observed many times. This chain's CDR3 is CSVVTVMNTEAFF. As DNA, the CDR3 is TGCAGCGTTGTGACTGTCATGAACACTGAAGCTTTCTTT. V gene TRBV29-1 combines with J gene TRBJ1-1; D uncertain. This CDR3 region has 13 residues. V shed 4 bases and J shed 0 bases, with 9 bases lying between them. Germline V gives CDR1 SQVTM, CDR2 ANQGSEA.